This T cell receptor beta chain was sequenced in a study of radiotherapy plus CTLA-4 blockade in lung cancer. Trimming cost V 8 bases and J 8 bases; bases outside gene matches: 8. CDR1 MDHEN and CDR2 SYDVKM come from the germline V gene. The CDR3 runs to 13 residues. The method was immunoSEQ multiplex PCR; TCRdb's version includes in-frame clones alone and lacks a portion of them. The sample contains around 40,000 clones, 60% to 80% of which appear only once. As concerns this clone: Antigen specificity is unknown.

Whole-study findings and limits: The best prediction of response reportedly came from early blood T cell clone dynamics, with interferon-beta. Researchers report tumor-derived TCR clones expanding in blood after radiotherapy plus ipilimumab.

The chain links TRBV28 to TRBJ2-1; TRBD1 aligns across 8 bases. The specimen comprised peripheral blood, sampled from a patient treated with radiotherapy plus ipilimumab. The receptor was isolated from a human donor with non-small cell lung cancer who had stable disease on radiotherapy plus ipilimumab. This chain's CDR3 is CASAGGDYHEQFF. CDR3 DNA: TGTGCCAGCGCAGGGGGCGATTACCATGAGCAGTTCTTC.